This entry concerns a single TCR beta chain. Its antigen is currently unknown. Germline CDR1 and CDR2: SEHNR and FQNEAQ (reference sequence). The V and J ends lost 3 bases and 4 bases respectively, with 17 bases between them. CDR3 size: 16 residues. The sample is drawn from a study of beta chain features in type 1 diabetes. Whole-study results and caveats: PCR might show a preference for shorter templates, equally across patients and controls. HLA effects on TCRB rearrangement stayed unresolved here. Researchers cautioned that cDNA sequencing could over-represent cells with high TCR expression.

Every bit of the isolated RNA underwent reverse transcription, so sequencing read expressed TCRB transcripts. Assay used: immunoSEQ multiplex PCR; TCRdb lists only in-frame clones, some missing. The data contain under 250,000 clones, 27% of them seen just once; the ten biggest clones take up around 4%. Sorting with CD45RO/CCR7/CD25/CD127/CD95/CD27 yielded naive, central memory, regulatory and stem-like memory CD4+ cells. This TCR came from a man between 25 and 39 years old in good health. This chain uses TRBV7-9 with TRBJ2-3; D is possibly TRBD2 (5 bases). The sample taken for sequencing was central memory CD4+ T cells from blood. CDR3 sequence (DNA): TGTGCCAGCAGCTTGGCCCCCAGGCGCGGGCCAGATACGCAGTATTTT. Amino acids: CASSLAPRRGPDTQYF.